The TCR beta chain under discussion was sequenced for a study of blood T cell repertoires in COVID-19. Study overall: Donors in the United States, Italy and Spain gave samples during acute or convalescent COVID-19. T cells, B-cell-depleted T cells, or PBMCs supplied cDNA or gDNA.

In the authors' workflow: Counts of nucleated cells, estimated from reference gene primer amplification, were obtained. Sequencing used immunoSEQ multiplex PCR; TCRdb keeps in-frame clones, though not all of them. V and J calls and clone size are given by that table; D and trimming were obtained from the DNA. This sample has tens of thousands of clones, with 85% found just once. This clonotype was obtained from a human donor with acute or convalescent COVID-19. The donor label of this sample is uncertain. Sequencing was carried out using peripheral blood.

CDR3 bases: TGTGCCAGCAGCTTAGAGTCGGGGACTAGTAATGAGCAGTTCTTC. Protein sequence: CASSLESGTSNEQFF. The V call is TRBV7-2, the J call TRBJ2-1; 8 bases agree with TRBD2. V trimming: 1 base; J trimming: 7 bases; junction bases outside the gene matches: 6. Germline loops: CDR1 SGHTA, CDR2 FQGNSA. The CDR3 contains 15 residues.